Included here is one TCR beta chain sequence, with context. V gave up 10 bases and J gave up 3 bases, with 19 bases separating them. CDR3 length: 15 amino acids. Germline V gene sequence: CDR1 MGHRA, CDR2 YSYEKL. This specimen comes from a study of shared clonotypes between healthy human individuals. Profiling relied on immunoSEQ multiplex PCR, and the TCRdb table lists in-frame clones only, not all of them. This sample has hundreds of thousands of clones; around 97% occur once, and the top ten carry 0.057%. The sequence was collected from a young woman in good health. V is TRBV4-1 and J is TRBJ2-4; possible D gene TRBD1, 5 bases. The sample was naive CD4+ T cells sorted from blood. Subset noted: CD45RA+ positively selected. CDR3 sequence reads: CATGKYFSDKNIQYF. CDR3 nucleotide sequence: TGCGCCACAGGGAAGTATTTCTCTGACAAAAACATTCAGTACTTC.